The present T cell receptor (beta chain) was sequenced within a study of cytomegalovirus exposure and HLA in healthy donors. Study-level points and caveats: Across all donors, roughly uniform sequencing depth was an assumption of the presence/absence analyses. Later analysis demonstrated an association between a missense DCLRE1C variant and TCR beta V- and J-gene trimming.

Amplification used 60 Vbeta primers and 13 Jbeta primers. This table comes from immunoSEQ multiplex PCR, and its TCRdb copy is limited to in-frame clones, with some not included. The repertoire holds over 55,000 clones, roughly two thirds seen once, with 6% to 9.5% in the top ten. On this clone itself: Its target is not known.

The germline V gene has CDR1 SGHDT and CDR2 YYEEEE. V lost 3 bases to trimming and J lost 5 bases; unmatched junction nucleotides: 15. The CDR3 totals 17 residues. Material: PBMCs. This receptor was obtained from a man in his forties in good health and CMV-seropositive. The chain joins TRBV5-6 to TRBJ1-2, with 8 bases fitting TRBD1. The CDR3 reads CASSSIGQGPSGYGYTF. The CDR3 DNA follows: TGTGCCAGCAGCTCCATAGGACAGGGACCCTCGGGGTATGGCTACACCTTC. Filled out from reference TRBV5-6 and TRBJ1-2, the complete variable domain reads DAGVTQSPTHLIKTRGQQVTLRCSPKSGHDTVSWYQQALGQGPQFIFQYYEEEERQRGNFPDRFSGHQFPNYSSELNVNALLLGDSALYLCASSSIGQGPSGYGYTFGSGTRLTVV.